This paragraph reports one T cell receptor beta chain. Assay used: immunoSEQ multiplex PCR; TCRdb lists only in-frame clones, some missing. This repertoire shows some 96,000 clones, 85% to 90% found once; its top ten account for approximately 2.8%. This specimen belongs to a study of T cell responses to AZD1222 COVID-19 vaccine. Looking at the study overall: Some second doses came at about 4 weeks and others at about 12 weeks; these were pooled.

The source material was peripheral blood, sampled on day 0 of AZD1222 vaccination. The receptor was isolated from an adult in good health.

As DNA, the CDR3 is TGTGCCAGCAGCTTAGCCGCGCAGTCTGGAAACACCATATATTTT. Protein: CASSLAAQSGNTIYF. The rearrangement joins TRBV7-2 to TRBJ1-3; D unclear. CDR3 size: 15 residues. V was clipped by 0 bases and J by 1 base, with 7 bases between them. CDR1 is SGHTA and CDR2 is FQGNSA in the germline V gene.